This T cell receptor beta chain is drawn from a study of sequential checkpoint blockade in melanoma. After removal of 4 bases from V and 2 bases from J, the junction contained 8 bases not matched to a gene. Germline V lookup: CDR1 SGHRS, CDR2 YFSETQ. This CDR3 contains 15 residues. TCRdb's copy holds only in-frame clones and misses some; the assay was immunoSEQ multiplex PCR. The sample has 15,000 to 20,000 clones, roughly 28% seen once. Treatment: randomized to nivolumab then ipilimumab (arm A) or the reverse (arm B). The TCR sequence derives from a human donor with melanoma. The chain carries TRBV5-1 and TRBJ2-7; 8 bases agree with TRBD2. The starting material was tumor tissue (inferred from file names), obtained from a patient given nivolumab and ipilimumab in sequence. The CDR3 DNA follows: TGCGCCAGCAGCCCCGGACTAGCTATGGCCTACGAGCAGTACTTC. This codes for CASSPGLAMAYEQYF. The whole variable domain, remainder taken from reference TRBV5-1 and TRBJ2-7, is KAGVTQTPRYLIKTRGQQVTLSCSPISGHRSVSWYQQTPGQGLQFLFEYFSETQRNKGNFPGRFSGRQFSNSRSEMNVSTLELGDSALYLCASSPGLAMAYEQYFGPGTRLTVT.